This T cell receptor (beta chain) was found in a study of control samples from healthy donors and cancer patients. The CDR3 has 13 amino acids. Trimming left V 2 bases short and J 2 bases short, with 7 bases between. Germline V CDR1 and CDR2: MNHEY, SMNVEV (reference sequence). Method: immunoSEQ multiplex PCR; TCRdb's copy keeps in-frame clones and lacks some. The repertoire holds about 94,000 clones, with less than 95% as singletons. Sequenced sample: blood. The chain couples TRBV27 to TRBJ2-7; D not certain. The sequence was obtained from a woman between 18 and 30 years old in good health. This chain's CDR3 is CASSLRGPYEQYF. CDR3 DNA sequence: TGTGCCAGCAGTTTAAGAGGTCCCTACGAGCAGTACTTC.